This is a list of T cell receptor beta chains from one sample in a study of T cell repertoires in cytomegalovirus infection. TCRdb redid the calling of the reads with MiXCR, one entry per CDR3 protein. Here the sample spans roughly 280,000 distinct CDR3 sequences, roughly 10% being singletons. Sequencing was done on a sample of PBMCs. These receptor sequences come from a human donor in good health (CMV status not recorded). Some clones in this sample may be carry-over from other donors' samples. Both conserved end residues are part of each CDR3. The order of the fields is J gene, CDR3 length, V gene, D gene, clone size, CDR3 DNA, CDR3 protein. A D gene is named only where the DNA matches it firmly. The size of a clone is reported for some rows only, either as once, few or many, or as a class for expanded clones.

TRBJ1-1 | 15 | TRBV7-8 | TRBD1 | many | TGTGCCAGCAGCTTAGTGGACAGGGGGCCAGTTGAAGCTTTCTTT | CASSLVDRGPVEAFF
TRBJ1-2 | 14 | TRBV15 | . | . | TGTGCCACCAGCAGAGGAGCCCCGCTCTATGGCTACACCTTC | CATSRGAPLYGYTF
TRBJ2-1 | 17 | TRBV6-2/TRBV6-3 | TRBD2 | many | TGTGCCAGCAGAAACGCGGCGGGGGGTGAGAGGGACAATGAGCAGTTCTTC | CASRNAAGGERDNEQFF
TRBJ1-1 | 12 | TRBV7-9 | . | many | TGTGCCAGCAGCTTAGCAAAATCGGAAGCTTTCTTT | CASSLAKSEAFF
TRBJ1-1 | 13 | TRBV7-8 | . | many | TGTGCCAGCAGCTTAACACAGGGCCGTGAAGCTTTCTTT | CASSLTQGREAFF
TRBJ1-5 | 14 | TRBV6-2/TRBV6-3 | . | few | TGTGCCAGCAGTTATCAGCCAGGCGTACAGCCCCAGCATTTT | CASSYQPGVQPQHF
TRBJ2-6 | 16 | TRBV19 | TRBD1 | . | TGTGCCAGTAGTATGACAGGGGGCGCCGGGGCCAACGTCCTGACTTTC | CASSMTGGAGANVLTF
TRBJ2-1 | 11 | TRBV29-1 | . | . | TGCAGCGTTGTGGGGGGAGGTGAGCAGTTCTTC | CSVVGGGEQFF
TRBJ2-4 | 16 | TRBV28 | TRBD2 | . | TGTGCCAGCAGTCCGGGACTACTACTAGCCAAAAACATTCAGTACTTC | CASSPGLLLAKNIQYF
TRBJ2-1 | 18 | TRBV6-1 | . | . | TGTGCCAGTATCTCTCGATTTGCGGGCCGTAGCTCCTACAATGAGCAGTTCTTC | CASISRFAGRSSYNEQFF
TRBJ2-7 | 17 | TRBV7-9 | TRBD2 | . | TGTGCCAGCAGCTTAGGGACTAGCGGGAAGGTCCTCTACGAGCAGTACTTC | CASSLGTSGKVLYEQYF
TRBJ2-1 | 13 | TRBV6-1 | . | few | TGTGCCAGCAGTGAAGCGCGGAAGGGGTTTCAGTTCTTC | CASSEARKGFQFF
TRBJ1-3 | 15 | TRBV7-2 | . | many | TGTGCCAGCAGCTTAGGACCCAATTTGGAATACACCATATATTTT | CASSLGPNLEYTIYF
TRBJ1-3 | 14 | TRBV11-3 | . | many | TGTGCCAGCAGCTCGGGGGTCGTTGGAAACACCATATATTTT | CASSSGVVGNTIYF
TRBJ2-7 | 15 | TRBV9 | . | . | TGTGCCAGCAGCGTAGGGGGGGGCGGAAGTTACGAGCAGTACTTC | CASSVGGGGSYEQYF
TRBJ2-3 | 16 | TRBV19 | TRBD2 | few | TGTGCCAGTTCCAAGACTAGCGTAGGTTTGACAGATACGCAGTATTTT | CASSKTSVGLTDTQYF
TRBJ2-1 | 18 | TRBV7-3 | TRBD2 | many | TGTGCCAGCAGCTTAGGCACTAGCGGGGGAGGTTCCTACAATGAGCAGTTCTTC | CASSLGTSGGGSYNEQFF
TRBJ1-2 | 13 | TRBV7-2 | . | many | TGTGCCAGCAGATCAACAGTTAACTATGGCTACACCTTC | CASRSTVNYGYTF
TRBJ2-1 | 14 | TRBV2 | . | . | TGTGCCAGCAGTAGTCAGGGAAGCCTCAATGAGCAGTTCTTC | CASSSQGSLNEQFF
TRBJ1-6 | 14 | TRBV7-2 | TRBD1 | . | TGTGCCAGCAGCCTCCGGGACAGGGTATCACCCCTCCACTTT | CASSLRDRVSPLHF
TRBJ2-6 | 13 | TRBV7-2 | . | many | TGTGCCAGCAGCTCACCCCAGGCCAACGTCCTGACTTTC | CASSSPQANVLTF
TRBJ2-7 | 13 | TRBV28 | . | few | TGTGCCAGCAGTTCCGGGACACCATACGAGCAGTACTTC | CASSSGTPYEQYF
TRBJ2-1 | 16 | TRBV19 | . | many | TGTGCCAGTACTATGGGGGTGGACTTCTCCTACAATGAGCAGTTCTTC | CASTMGVDFSYNEQFF
TRBJ2-2 | 15 | TRBV7-2 | . | many | TGTGCCAGCAGCTCTTCACCCGTGAACACCGGGGAGCTGTTTTTT | CASSSSPVNTGELFF
TRBJ1-2 | 14 | TRBV7-2 | TRBD1 | many | TGTGCCAGCAGCTTCGGGACAGCAAAAGGCGGCTACACCTTC | CASSFGTAKGGYTF
TRBJ1-2 | 14 | TRBV6-1 | . | few | TGTGCCAGCAGTGATCGGACAGCCCCATATGGCTACACCTTC | CASSDRTAPYGYTF
TRBJ1-1 | 15 | TRBV7-2 | . | many | TGTGCCAGCAGCTTAGCGGGGACGTTGAACACTGAAGCTTTCTTT | CASSLAGTLNTEAFF
TRBJ1-2 | 13 | TRBV7-8 | . | many | TGTGCCAGCAGCCCCGGGGGATCCTATGGCTACACCTTC | CASSPGGSYGYTF
TRBJ2-1 | 16 | TRBV7-2 | . | many | TGTGCCAGCAGCTTAGTAGGGGGGTACCTCTACAATGAGCAGTTCTTC | CASSLVGGYLYNEQFF
TRBJ1-1 | 13 | TRBV7-3 | . | many | TGTGCCAGCAGGGCAACGGTGAACACTGAAGCTTTCTTT | CASRATVNTEAFF
TRBJ1-2 | 13 | TRBV20-1 | TRBD1 | many | TGCAGTGCTAAGGGACAGCCTGACTATGGCTACACCTTC | CSAKGQPDYGYTF
TRBJ2-7 | 14 | TRBV3-1 | . | . | TGTGCCAGCAGCCCCGGGTCTTTCTCCTACGAGCAGTACTTC | CASSPGSFSYEQYF
TRBJ2-3 | 16 | TRBV6-2/TRBV6-3 | . | few | TGTGCCAGCAGTACGGATCCCCCTAGGTCCGCAGATACGCAGTATTTT | CASSTDPPRSADTQYF
TRBJ1-1 | 12 | TRBV11-2 | . | many | TGTGCCAGCAGCTTAGAGGGCTTTGAAGCTTTCTTT | CASSLEGFEAFF
TRBJ2-3 | 18 | TRBV12-3/TRBV12-4 | TRBD1 | . | TGTGCCAGCAGTCCTTTAACAGGGGCCTGGCTCTCCACAGATACGCAGTATTTT | CASSPLTGAWLSTDTQYF
TRBJ2-1 | 16 | TRBV5-1 | TRBD2 | . | TGCGCCAGCAGCTTGGCCAAAGCGGGGCCCCACACTGAGCAGTTCTTC | CASSLAKAGPHTEQFF
TRBJ1-2 | 16 | TRBV7-2 | . | many | TGTGCCAGCAGCCCAAGCAGCGGTCTGGGGATAGCGGGCTACACCTTC | CASSPSSGLGIAGYTF
TRBJ2-1 | 16 | TRBV7-2 | TRBD2 | many | TGTGCCAGCAGCTTAGCGCAGACTAGCGGATACAATGAGCAGTTCTTC | CASSLAQTSGYNEQFF
TRBJ2-3 | 14 | TRBV27 | TRBD2 | few | TGTGCCAGCAGAACGGGACTAGCATCAGATACGCAGTATTTT | CASRTGLASDTQYF
TRBJ2-5 | 13 | TRBV11-3 | TRBD1 | many | TGTGCCAGTAGGGGCAGGGGGCAAGAGACCCAGTACTTC | CASRGRGQETQYF
TRBJ1-1 | 15 | TRBV7-2 | . | many | TGTGCCAGCAGCTTCGACGGGGGGGCGAACACTGAAGCTTTCTTT | CASSFDGGANTEAFF
TRBJ2-2 | 17 | TRBV15 | TRBD1 | few | TGTGCCACCAGCAGAGCTAACAGGGGGCGTCAGACCGGGGAGCTGTTTTTT | CATSRANRGRQTGELFF
TRBJ2-1 | 17 | TRBV6-4 | TRBD1 | many | TGTGCCAGCAGTGTTTCAGGGACAGGAATCTCCTACAATGAGCAGTTCTTC | CASSVSGTGISYNEQFF
TRBJ2-7 | 12 | TRBV28 | . | few | TGTGCCAGCAGTCGAGTAGCGCGGGAGCAGTACTTC | CASSRVAREQYF
TRBJ1-1 | 15 | TRBV12-3/TRBV12-4 | TRBD1 | . | TGTGCCAGCGGAGACTGGGACAGGGAGAACACTGAAGCTTTCTTT | CASGDWDRENTEAFF
TRBJ2-3 | 13 | TRBV7-2 | . | . | TGTGCCAGCAGCTTTGGGTTTTCAGATACGCAGTATTTT | CASSFGFSDTQYF
TRBJ2-5 | 15 | TRBV4-3 | TRBD2 | . | TGCGCCAGCAGCCCAGGACTAGCGGGGAGAGAGACCCAGTACTTC | CASSPGLAGRETQYF
TRBJ2-7 | 16 | TRBV11-2 | TRBD1 | . | TGTGCCAGCAGCCTGTGGACAGGGTCCGGGGGCCACGAGCAGTACTTC | CASSLWTGSGGHEQYF
TRBJ2-4 | 17 | TRBV7-2 | TRBD2 | many | TGTGCCAGCAGCTCAACCTTACGGGGAGGGAGGGAAAACATTCAGTACTTC | CASSSTLRGGRENIQYF
TRBJ2-6 | 16 | TRBV6-2/TRBV6-3 | . | . | TGTGCCAGCAGTTGGCCAGGAGGTTCTGGGGCCAACGTCCTGACTTTC | CASSWPGGSGANVLTF
TRBJ2-3 | 14 | TRBV27 | . | many | TGTGCCAGCAGTTGGACATCTAGCACAGATACGCAGTATTTT | CASSWTSSTDTQYF
TRBJ1-2 | 16 | TRBV12-3/TRBV12-4 | . | few | TGTGCCAGCAGTGGCGGAAGACCCAGGGAGTTATATGGCTACACCTTC | CASSGGRPRELYGYTF
TRBJ2-5 | 14 | TRBV5-6 | . | few | TGTGCCAGCAGCTTGGCTTCTAGATCGGAGACCCAGTACTTC | CASSLASRSETQYF
TRBJ1-1 | 15 | TRBV19 | TRBD1 | few | TGTGCCAGTAGTTCTTACAGGGGGCCTGACACTGAAGCTTTCTTT | CASSSYRGPDTEAFF
TRBJ2-2 | 12 | TRBV28 | . | . | TGTGCCAGCAAAGGGGGGACCGGGGAGCTGTTTTTT | CASKGGTGELFF